Included here is one T cell receptor beta chain sequence, with context. As processed by the authors: How many nucleated cells were present was estimated from reference gene primer amplification. The repertoire was sequenced with immunoSEQ multiplex PCR; TCRdb's copy has only in-frame clones and lacks some. From that table come the V and J calls and clone size; the DNA was used to work out D and trimming. The sample includes 100,000 to 120,000 clones, about 88% of them seen just once. The data are from a study of blood T cell repertoires in COVID-19. Study details: COVID-19 samples from acute and convalescent phases originated in the United States, Italy and Spain. The cDNA or gDNA used as material had been derived from T cells, B-cell-depleted T cells, or PBMCs.

The CDR3 totals 14 residues. Trimming cost V 5 bases and J 6 bases, with 15 bases left between them. Germline values: CDR1 KGHSH, CDR2 LQKENI. This chain uses TRBV18 with TRBJ2-3; tentatively, D is TRBD2 (6 bases). The origin of this receptor is a woman aged 70 to 79 who had recovered from COVID-19. Sample: peripheral blood. The CDR3 is CASSAARRGDTQYF. Here the CDR3 DNA reads TGTGCCAGCTCAGCCGCGCGTCGGGGGGATACGCAGTATTTT.